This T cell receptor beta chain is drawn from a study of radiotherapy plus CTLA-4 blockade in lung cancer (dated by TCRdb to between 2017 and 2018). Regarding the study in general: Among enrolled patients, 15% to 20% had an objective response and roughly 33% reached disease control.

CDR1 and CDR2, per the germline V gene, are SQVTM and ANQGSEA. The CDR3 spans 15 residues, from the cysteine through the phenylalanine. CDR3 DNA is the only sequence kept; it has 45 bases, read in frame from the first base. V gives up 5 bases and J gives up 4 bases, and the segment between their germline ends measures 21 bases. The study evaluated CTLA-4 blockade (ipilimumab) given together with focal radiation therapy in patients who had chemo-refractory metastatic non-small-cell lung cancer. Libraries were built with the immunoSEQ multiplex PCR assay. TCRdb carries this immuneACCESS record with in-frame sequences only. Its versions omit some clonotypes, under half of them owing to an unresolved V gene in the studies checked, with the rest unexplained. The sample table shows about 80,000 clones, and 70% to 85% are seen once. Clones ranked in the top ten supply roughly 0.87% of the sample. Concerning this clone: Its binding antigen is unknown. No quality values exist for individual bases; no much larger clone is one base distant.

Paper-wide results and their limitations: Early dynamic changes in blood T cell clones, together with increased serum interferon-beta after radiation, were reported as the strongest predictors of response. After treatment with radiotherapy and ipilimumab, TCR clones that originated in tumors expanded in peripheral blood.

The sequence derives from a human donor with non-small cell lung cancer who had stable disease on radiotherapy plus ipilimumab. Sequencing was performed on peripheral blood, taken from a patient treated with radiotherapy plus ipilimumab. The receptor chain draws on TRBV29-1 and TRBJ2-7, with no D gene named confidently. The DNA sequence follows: TGCAGCGTTCCTAGGGATCAACCGTTCGGGTACGAGCAGTACTTC. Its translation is CSVPRDQPFGYEQYF.